The T cell receptor (beta chain) under discussion was sequenced for a study of beta chain features in type 1 diabetes (dated by TCRdb to 2016 to 2019). Describing the broader study: Mean age, gender distribution, total cell number and subset yield did not differ between patients and healthy donors. A total of 85 million to 110 million sorted cells were examined across all samples, and RNA yield correlated strongly with the number of cells per subset. The study compared TCRB repertoires of sorted circulating CD4+ T cell subsets between recently diagnosed type 1 diabetes patients and matched healthy donors. Naive and central memory subsets were obtained from all 30 or so donors, but regulatory and stem cell-like memory subsets were isolated from only 8 patients and about 8 healthy donors.

The entire isolated RNA was reverse transcribed using the High Capacity cDNA Reverse Transcription Kit, and thus expressed TCRB transcripts were sequenced. Naive, central memory and regulatory T cell samples underwent deep immunoSEQ sequencing, averaging around 3.9 million total reads per sample. Sorted cells were lysed in RLT buffer and RNA was extracted with DNase-treated RNeasy Micro or Mini kits, depending on cell number. To prevent cross-contamination, each cell subset was processed individually, whereas patient and healthy donor samples were processed jointly. Using the immunoSEQ multiplex PCR, TCRB sequences were amplified from cDNA into 87-bp fragments spanning the CDR3 region. Sequencing of the amplicons was performed on the Illumina HiSeq platform. The paper's processing steps were these. PCR bias was computationally corrected using synthetic template baselines, reads within Hamming distance 2 were collapsed, and singletons that could not be merged were discarded. By aligning reads against IMGT, V, D and J genes, CDR3 length, and insertions or deletions at six rearrangement sites were assigned. Clonotype counts were normalized to sorted cell number within each subset before computing true diversity and Gini coefficients with the tcR R package. Repertoire sharing was quantified using the overlap coefficient calculated on TCRB nucleotide sequences. TCRdb took this table from immuneACCESS and kept in-frame rearrangements with V and J called. Such tables lack part of the clones; where checked against another copy, unresolved V genes explain under half of the gap, and the rest is unexplained. Clone size and the V and J calls come from that table; the DNA yielded D and trimming. This sample comprises fewer than 400,000 clones, roughly 9% of them detected only once. The ten largest clones capture roughly 1% of the sample.

Remarks on this clone: Its recognized antigen is unknown. No base qualities exist here, and no much larger clone lies one base off it.

A single peripheral blood draw of around 100 mL on average was collected from each donor into heparinised tubes. Using a panel that included CD45RO, CCR7, CD25, CD127, CD95 and CD27, naive, central memory, regulatory and stem cell-like memory CD4+ T cells were sorted on a BD FACSAria II. Every sorted population had a purity above 95%. PBMCs were isolated immediately by Lymphoprep density gradient centrifugation and stained directly without culture. Samples were stained and sorted in pairs, with one healthy donor and one patient per experiment, so that batch effects were minimized. The paper's findings and limits, for the study overall: At VDJ recombination sites, type 1 diabetes patients had fewer insertions and more deleted nucleotides, which implies abnormalities in thymic rearrangement. Shorter templates might be favored by PCR, yet because patient and control samples were amplified and corrected together, any such skew would affect both groups equally. Only small numbers of individuals were included in the HLA sub-analyses, which left unresolved whether HLA type had any influence on TCRB rearrangement. Naive, central memory and regulatory TCRB repertoires appeared to be more alike among patients than among healthy donors. A moderate but significant shortening of TCRB CDR3 length was observed in type 1 diabetes patients in all four CD4+ subsets. Because cDNA was sequenced instead of genomic DNA, activated cells with high expression could be over-represented, although the groups did not differ in activation or CD3 levels.

The receptor's source is a man in his thirties or forties with type 1 diabetes. Sequenced: central memory CD4+ T cells from blood.

The CDR3 in this case is CAWSPDPNQPQHF. The base sequence is TGTGCCTGGAGTCCCGACCCGAATCAGCCCCAGCATTTT. In this chain, TRBV30 is recombined with TRBJ1-5; a confident D gene designation cannot be given. The V and J ends are trimmed by 2 bases and 4 bases, leaving 9 bases between them. Its CDR3 holds 13 amino acids, cysteine through phenylalanine. Just the 39-base CDR3 DNA is kept, in frame starting at base 1. Sequences GTSNPN (CDR1) and SVGIG (CDR2) are obtained from the germline V gene (reference sequence).